This T cell receptor beta chain was retrieved from a study of cytotoxic CD8 clonotypes in ibrutinib-treated CLL. Study context: On average, each sample had roughly 230,000 productive templates and approximately 85,000 productive rearrangements. Notes on the study in general: Collection times varied between progressing and sustained-remission patients.

CDR1 and CDR2 from the germline V gene are MNHEY and SMNVEV (reference sequence). V shed 3 bases and J shed 0 bases, with 6 bases lying between them. This CDR3 is built from 14 residues. Note on this clone: What it recognizes is unknown.

TCRdb's table, derived via immunoSEQ multiplex PCR, lists solely in-frame clones and lacks some. The sample has more than 150,000 clones; around 72% are singletons. Here the sequenced sample was PBMCs, taken after 24 months of ibrutinib treatment. This chain uses TRBV27 with TRBJ1-5; D not resolved. The receptor comes from a human donor with chronic lymphocytic leukemia. The CDR3 spells CASSLVFSNQPQHF. The CDR3 DNA is TGTGCCAGCAGTTTGGTTTTTAGCAATCAGCCCCAGCATTTT.